The 31 T cell receptor beta chains reported below all come from one sample, sequenced in a study of regulatory T cells in long-lasting Graves disease. Building the TCR beta libraries relied on iRepertoire HTBI primers, and CDR3 regions underwent Arm-PCR. In TCRdb, the multiplex PCR reads were re-called with MiXCR into one record per CDR3 protein. The table records about 380,000 distinct CDR3 sequences, around 15% of them present only once. Time point of the sample: newly diagnosed GD, antithyroid drugs for less than 3 months. Researchers made the TCR library from RNA that was extracted from PBMCs. This specimen consisted of peripheral blood mononuclear cells (PBMCs), obtained at new diagnosis, from a patient treated with antithyroid drugs. The source is a female donor with Graves disease.

With respect to this clonotype: A read error is possible here, since a much larger clone lies one base away. The chain recombines TRBV6-2 or TRBV6-3 with TRBJ1-2; D remains ambiguous. Looked up from germline, CDR1 is MNHEY and CDR2 is SVGEGT. The CDR3 loop spans 14 amino acids. CDR3 amino acids: CANSEILANYGYTF. The CDR3 bases are TGTGCCAACAGTGAAATCCTGGCGAACTATGGCTACACCTTC.

This clonotype showed up many times. The rearrangement uses TRBV29-1 and TRBJ1-2, with D unresolved. This CDR3 region has 13 residues. V shed 4 bases and J shed 2 bases, with 11 bases lying between them. Germline V CDR1 and CDR2: SQVTM, ANQGSEA. The CDR3 sequence is CSVASPVNYGYTF. Written as DNA, the CDR3 is TGCAGCGTTGCCTCCCCTGTGAACTATGGCTACACCTTC.

This chain links TRBV27 with TRBJ1-2, with 8 nucleotides matching TRBD1. From germline, CDR1 is MNHEY and CDR2 SMNVEV (reference sequence). The CDR3 sequence is 12 residues long. The V and J ends lost 9 bases and 4 bases, in that order; junction bases with no gene match: 4. The CDR3 coding sequence is TGTGCCAGTCGGGGACAGGCCTATGGCTACACCTTC. This sequence encodes CASRGQAYGYTF.

In its sample, this clonotype was seen a few times. This chain connects TRBV25-1 to TRBJ1-2, with a weak D call TRBD1 (5 bases). The CDR3 sequence is 14 residues long. Germline CDR1 and CDR2: MGHDK and SYGVNS. V was shortened by 1 base and J by 8 bases, with 14 bases between the two germline ends. CDR3 residues: CASSELGGVYGYTF. In nucleotides, the CDR3 is TGTGCCAGCAGTGAATTAGGAGGGGTTTACGGCTACACCTTC.

This clonotype has just a few counts. This chain uses TRBV9 with TRBJ2-3; 10 nucleotides align to TRBD2. Losses at the gene ends were 0 bases for V and 6 bases for J; bases not matched to a gene: 7. Looked up from germline, CDR1 is SGDLS and CDR2 is YYNGEE. The length of the CDR3 is 16 residues. Here the CDR3 reads CASSVALAGYLDTQYF. DNA of the CDR3: TGTGCCAGCAGCGTAGCACTAGCGGGGTATTTGGATACGCAGTATTTT. Looking up the rest from reference TRBV9 and TRBJ2-3 gives the full variable domain: DSGVTQTPKHLITATGQRVTLRCSPRSGDLSVYWYQQSLDQGLQFLIQYYNGEERAKGNILERFSAQQFPDLHSELNLSSLELGDSALYFCASSVALAGYLDTQYFGPGTRLTVL.

This clonotype was counted between two and nine times. The chain recombines TRBV6-5 with TRBJ2-1; 9 bases match TRBD1. The V gene end was trimmed by 0 bases and the J gene end by 6 bases; junction bases not matched to a gene: 12. This CDR3 comprises 18 residues. Germline V gene sequence: CDR1 MNHEY, CDR2 SVGAGI. The CDR3 reads CASSYSNPGTGLFNEQFF. The DNA of the CDR3 is TGTGCCAGCAGTTACTCGAATCCGGGGACAGGGCTGTTCAATGAGCAGTTCTTC.

For this clonotype: The CDR3 does not close with the conserved phenylalanine or tryptophan, likely indicating a read error. The gene calls are TRBV5-5 and TRBJ2-3; no firm D call. Trimming removed 2 bases at V and 0 bases at J, with 10 bases between. This CDR3 spans 15 amino acids. The germline CDR1 and CDR2 sequences are SGHKS and YYEKEE (reference sequence). CDR3 coding DNA: TGTGCCAGCAGCTTTCAACAGATTAGCACAGATACGCAGTATCTT. Amino acids: CASSFQQISTDTQYL.

There are a few counts of this clonotype. The rearrangement joins TRBV29-1 to TRBJ2-5; D is uncertain. Germline V lookup: CDR1 SQVTM, CDR2 ANQGSEA. Deletions cut 1 base from V and 1 base from J, with 19 bases between. This CDR3 is built from 17 residues. The CDR3 sequence is CSVEVTSVAGFQETQYF. The CDR3, as DNA: TGCAGCGTTGAAGTCACCTCCGTGGCAGGCTTCCAAGAGACCCAGTACTTC.

There are many counts of this clonotype. V gene TRBV29-1 combines with J gene TRBJ1-2; D is undetermined. CDR1 is SQVTM and CDR2 is ANQGSEA in the germline V gene. The CDR3 consists of 12 residues. Trimming pared 1 base from V and 7 bases from J, leaving 10 bases between. The CDR3 DNA is TGCAGCGTTGAAGGGGTCGAGGGTGGCTACACCTTC. Encoded protein: CSVEGVEGGYTF.

This clonotype has ten or more counts. V is TRBV20-1 and J is TRBJ1-1; D unclear. Per the germline V gene, CDR1 is DFQATT and CDR2 is SNEGSKA (reference sequence). Trimming shortened V by 5 bases and J by 3 bases, and 13 bases separated the two germline ends. The CDR3 runs 13 residues. Here the CDR3 DNA reads TGCAGTGCTGTCCGGGTCTGGGACACTGAAGCTTTCTTT. Its translation is CSAVRVWDTEAFF.

This clonotype was detected many times. The chain joins TRBV10-3 to TRBJ2-1; the D is unclear. CDR3 length equals 15 residues. The germline V and J ends were trimmed by 2 bases and 3 bases, with 11 bases remaining between them. CDR1 and CDR2 from the germline V gene are ENHRY and SYGVKD. The CDR3 DNA is TGTGCCATCAGTGAGGCCTCATCGGTCTACAATGAGCAGTTCTTC. Protein: CAISEASSVYNEQFF.

This clonotype was picked up many times. The CDR3 sequence is CASRPSGRAYNEQFF. In nucleotides, the CDR3 is TGTGCCAGCAGGCCCAGCGGGAGGGCCTACAATGAGCAGTTCTTC. The rearrangement uses TRBV7-3 and TRBJ2-1; TRBD2 matches 10 bases. CDR1 is SGHTA, CDR2 FQGTGA, per germline. This CDR3 spans 15 amino acids. With 6 bases clipped from V and 2 bases from J, the junction kept 4 bases outside the gene matches.

This clonotype was recorded at least ten times. The genes are TRBV29-1 and TRBJ1-2; D is undetermined. Trimming stripped 3 bases from V and 1 base from J, with 9 bases between. The CDR3 has 13 residues. From germline, CDR1 is SQVTM and CDR2 ANQGSEA. The CDR3 DNA reads as TGCAGCGTTGAGGGGTTGATTAACTATGGCTACACCTTC. Translating it yields CSVEGLINYGYTF.

The chain links TRBV3-1 to TRBJ2-1; D is uncertain. Germline CDR1 LGHDT, CDR2 YNNKEL (reference sequence). The CDR3 spans 13 residues. V shed 1 base and J shed 6 bases, with 7 bases lying between them. CDR3 region: CASSQGFRNEQFF. CDR3 in DNA: TGTGCCAGCAGCCAAGGATTCCGCAATGAGCAGTTCTTC.

This clonotype was counted between two and nine times. A much larger clonotype is one base distant, so this may be a read error. The V and J genes are TRBV20-1 and TRBJ2-7; D possibly uses TRBD1 or TRBD2 (6 bases each). This CDR3 has 16 amino acids. Trimming took 3 bases from V and 3 from J, leaving 21 bases between them. Per the germline V gene, CDR1 is DFQATT and CDR2 is SNEGSKA (reference sequence). The CDR3 sequence: CSAREPQGRTNYEQYF. CDR3 in DNA: TGCAGTGCTAGGGAACCACAGGGAAGGACTAACTACGAGCAGTACTTC.

The rearrangement joins TRBV13 to TRBJ1-5; possible D gene TRBD1, 6 bases. The V end was cut by 5 bases, the J end by 3 bases, with 11 bases between. This CDR3 contains 14 residues. Germline CDR1 is PRHDT and CDR2 is FYEKMQ (reference sequence). CDR3 DNA sequence: TGTGCCAGCAGCGAGGGGGTAGTCAATCAGCCCCAGCATTTT. Its protein is CASSEGVVNQPQHF.

This clonotype was detected many times. The chain recombines TRBV11-2 with TRBJ1-2, with TRBD1 matching 8 bases. Trimming cost V 5 bases and J 2 bases; bases outside gene matches: 4. The V gene's germline CDR1 is SGHAT and CDR2 FQNNGV. The CDR3 extends over 14 amino acids. The chain's CDR3 is CASSTQGANYGYTF. The CDR3 DNA reads TGTGCCAGCAGCACGCAGGGGGCAAACTATGGCTACACCTTC.

This clonotype came up many times. This chain uses TRBV12-3 or TRBV12-4 with TRBJ2-1; 7 positions agree with TRBD2. This CDR3 region has 14 residues. After removal of 3 bases from V and 6 bases from J, the junction contained 5 bases not matched to a gene. CDR3 loop: CASSFTGGGNEQFF. For the CDR3, the DNA is TGTGCCAGCAGTTTCACTGGCGGGGGCAATGAGCAGTTCTTC.

This clonotype was observed at least ten times. The chain carries TRBV12-3 or TRBV12-4 and TRBJ2-7; D tentatively fits TRBD1 or TRBD2 (5 bases each). The V gene lost 3 bases and the J gene lost 2 bases, with 8 bases spanning the gap. This CDR3 spans 13 amino acids. CDR3 sequence (DNA): TGTGCCAGCAGTTTTGGGGGTCCCTACGAGCAGTACTTC. Its protein is CASSFGGPYEQYF.

This clonotype was seen at least ten times. The genes are TRBV11-3 and TRBJ1-1; no reliable D call. The CDR3 loop spans 9 amino acids. V gave up 1 base and J gave up 11 bases, with 2 bases separating them. Germline V gene sequence: CDR1 SGHNT, CDR2 YENEEA. The CDR3 loop is CASSLGAFF. The DNA of the CDR3 is TGTGCCAGCAGCTTAGGCGCTTTCTTT. The complete variable domain, with remaining parts taken from reference TRBV11-3 and TRBJ1-1, reads EAGVVQSPRYKIIEKKQPVAFWCNPISGHNTLYWYLQNLGQGPELLIRYENEEAVDDSQLPKDRFSAERLKGVDSTLKIQPAELGDSAVYLCASSLGAFFGQGTRLTVV.

The chain carries TRBV10-3 and TRBJ1-1; D might be TRBD1 (5 bases). Germline assignment: CDR1 ENHRY and CDR2 SYGVKD. The V end was cut by 1 base, the J end by 7 bases, with 16 bases between. The CDR3 is 15 residues long. The CDR3 reads CAISEWQGLDNEAFF. DNA for the CDR3: TGTGCCATCAGTGAGTGGCAGGGACTGGATAATGAAGCTTTCTTT.

The rearrangement joins TRBV18 to TRBJ1-5; no firm D call. The germline V gene encodes CDR1 KGHSH and CDR2 LQKENI. V was shortened by 4 bases and J by 0 bases, with 4 bases between the two germline ends. This CDR3 spans 13 amino acids. For the CDR3, the DNA is TGTGCCAGCTCACAGAATAGCAATCAGCCCCAGCATTTT. Translating it yields CASSQNSNQPQHF.

This clonotype was recorded at least ten times. The chain uses TRBV12-3 or TRBV12-4 and TRBJ2-5; D gene unclear. The CDR3 spans 17 residues. Trimming stripped 5 bases from V and 2 bases from J, with 21 bases between. The CDR3 loop is CASSAPSFAPAQETQYF. The CDR3, as DNA: TGTGCCAGCAGTGCCCCATCGTTCGCCCCTGCACAAGAGACCCAGTACTTC.

The sample holds many counts of this clonotype. The chain links TRBV6-2 or TRBV6-3 to TRBJ1-2; D call uncertain. With 6 bases removed from V and 0 bases from J, the gap between germline ends came to 5 bases. The germline V gene has CDR1 MNHEY and CDR2 SVGEGT. CDR3 size: 12 residues. CDR3 loop: CASRTTNYGYTF. As DNA, the CDR3 is TGTGCCAGCAGGACAACTAACTATGGCTACACCTTC.

This clonotype was counted ten times or more. Written as DNA, the CDR3 is TGTGCCAGCACCGGACAGGGGGTTGAAGCTTTCTTT. Its protein product is CASTGQGVEAFF. This sequence joins TRBV6-1 and TRBJ1-1, with 10 positions matching TRBD1. V shed 7 bases and J 7 bases; nucleotides not matched to a gene: 3. This CDR3 region has 12 residues. Per the germline V gene, CDR1 is MNHNS and CDR2 is SASEGT.

This clonotype was seen many times. The gene calls are TRBV12-5 and TRBJ2-1; no clear D gene. From germline, CDR1 is LGHNT and CDR2 FRNRAP. The CDR3 loop spans 10 amino acids. The V end lost 8 bases, the J end lost 10 bases, and 9 bases lay between the germline ends. CDR3 in amino acids: CASSLREQFF. For the CDR3, the DNA is TGTGCTAGTAGCCTGAGGGAGCAGTTCTTC.

V and J are TRBV30 and TRBJ2-7; D may be TRBD1 (6 bases). Germline CDR1 and CDR2: GTSNPN and SVGIG (reference sequence). CDR3 length: 14 residues. The V end was cut by 0 bases, the J end by 2 bases, with 11 bases between. CDR3 in DNA: TGTGCCTGGAGTGTACGCAGGGGTCCCTACGAGCAGTACTTC. Protein product: CAWSVRRGPYEQYF.

This clonotype is medium-sized by share. This chain uses TRBV7-9 with TRBJ1-1; D unresolved. CDR1 is SEHNR, CDR2 FQNEAQ, per germline (reference sequence). The germline V and J ends were trimmed by 5 bases and 2 bases, with 6 bases remaining between them. This CDR3 spans 12 amino acids. This CDR3 reads CASSPINTEAFF. Written as DNA, the CDR3 is TGTGCCAGCAGCCCCATTAACACTGAAGCTTTCTTT.

This clonotype was detected only a few times. The chain links TRBV3-1 to TRBJ2-7, with 8 bases aligning to TRBD2. Trimming cost V 4 bases and J 1 base; bases outside gene matches: 6. CDR1 is LGHDT, CDR2 YNNKEL, per germline (reference sequence). The CDR3 runs to 15 residues. This CDR3 is CASSRSLAESYEQYF. CDR3 nucleotides: TGTGCCAGCAGCCGCTCACTAGCGGAATCCTACGAGCAGTACTTC.

This clonotype was found a few times. The rearrangement uses TRBV18 and TRBJ2-3, with D unresolved. Looked up from germline, CDR1 is KGHSH and CDR2 is LQKENI. The CDR3 consists of 13 residues. V was clipped by 3 bases and J by 2 bases, with 6 bases between them. The CDR3 nucleotides read TGTGCCAGCTCACCCGCTAACACAGATACGCAGTATTTT. Its translation is CASSPANTDTQYF.

This clonotype was recorded at least ten times. The chain couples TRBV12-5 to TRBJ2-2; D is undetermined. This CDR3 is 12 amino acids long. Trimming shortened V by 5 bases and J by 3 bases, and 4 bases separated the two germline ends. Per germline, CDR1 LGHNT and CDR2 FRNRAP. The CDR3: CASGPHTGELFF. For the CDR3, the DNA is TGTGCTAGTGGTCCTCACACCGGGGAGCTGTTTTTT.